A selection of T cell receptor beta chains follows, all from one sample in a study of T cell responses to AZD1222 COVID-19 vaccine. Profiling relied on immunoSEQ multiplex PCR, and the TCRdb table lists in-frame clones only, not all of them. The top ten hold about 1.1% of the sample, which has 150,000 to 200,000 clones, roughly 94% seen once. This specimen was peripheral blood, taken 28 days after the second AZD1222 dose. These receptors were obtained from an adult who received the AZD1222 COVID-19 vaccine. Each CDR3 is given with its conserved first and last residue. D genes are given only for firm matches. Clone size is shown for a subset of rows, as once, few, many or a class of expanded clone.

V	D	size	J	DNA	CDR3
TRBV2	-	few	TRBJ1-1	TGTGCCAGCAGGGGTAGATGGGGTGTCACTGAAGCTTTCTTT	CASRGRWGVTEAFF
TRBV7-9	-	few	TRBJ1-6	TGTGCCAGCAGGCTTGGTACGGCACCCCTCCACTTT	CASRLGTAPLHF
TRBV7-8	TRBD2	-	TRBJ2-3	TGTGCCAGCAGCCCCGGACTAGCGGGGGGCCGGCCAGGCACAGATACGCAGTATTTT	CASSPGLAGGRPGTDTQYF
TRBV5-1	TRBD1	-	TRBJ2-5	TGCGCCAGCAGCTCACAGGGGTCACAAGAGACCCAGTACTTC	CASSSQGSQETQYF
TRBV11-2	-	-	TRBJ2-7	TGTGCCAGCAGCTTAGTAGGGCACGAGCAGTACTTC	CASSLVGHEQYF
TRBV18	TRBD1	-	TRBJ1-2	TGTGCCAGCTCACTACAGGGGGCGCCTGGCTACACCTTC	CASSLQGAPGYTF
TRBV5-1	-	-	TRBJ2-5	TGCGCCAGCAGCTTCGGGACGCGAGAGACCCAGTACTTC	CASSFGTRETQYF
TRBV2	-	-	TRBJ2-5	TGTGCCATCCAGCAGGGGAGAGCGGGAAGGGAGACCCAGTACTTC	CAIQQGRAGRETQYF
TRBV9	TRBD2	-	TRBJ2-5	TGTGCCAGCAGCCCCCCGGGGGGGGGACAAGAGACCCAGTACTTC	CASSPPGGGQETQYF
TRBV18	-	few	TRBJ2-3	TGTGCCAGCTCACCACCGCTCCCTGGGGGCACAGATACGCAGTATTTT	CASSPPLPGGTDTQYF
TRBV10-3	TRBD1	-	TRBJ2-3	TGTGCCATCAGTGAGAGAGGGACAGGGACAGATACGCAGTATTTT	CAISERGTGTDTQYF
TRBV3-1/TRBV3-2	-	-	TRBJ1-1	TGTGCCAGCAGCCAAGTCCCGGACACTGAAGCTTTCTTT	CASSQVPDTEAFF
TRBV19	-	-	TRBJ1-5	TGTGCCAGTAGTCCAGGGGTTCAGCCCCAGCATTTT	CASSPGVQPQHF
TRBV10-1	-	-	TRBJ2-7	TGCGCCAGCAGTGCGGACAGCGCCTCTCACGAGCAGTACTTC	CASSADSASHEQYF
TRBV5-1	-	-	TRBJ1-2	TGCGCCAGCAGTACAGACGGACCAAACTATGGCTACACCTTC	CASSTDGPNYGYTF
TRBV6-6	-	once	TRBJ1-5	TGTGCCAGCAGTTCTGACAGGAGGGATCAGCCCCAGCATTTT	CASSSDRRDQPQHF
TRBV11-2	-	-	TRBJ1-1	TGTGCCAGCAGCCCCGCGGCGGTGAACACTGAAGCTTTCTTT	CASSPAAVNTEAFF
TRBV6-2/TRBV6-3	-	-	TRBJ2-7	TGTGCCAGCAGTTACGAGGGAACAGGGCGTAAGCAGTACTTC	CASSYEGTGRKQYF
TRBV27	-	-	TRBJ1-3	TGTGCCACCCGGGATGGGGGGCCTGGAAACACCATATATTTT	CATRDGGPGNTIYF
TRBV2	TRBD1	few	TRBJ1-5	TGTGCCAGCAGTGAAGGCCAGGGGGCTCAGCCCCAGCATTTT	CASSEGQGAQPQHF
TRBV2	-	-	TRBJ2-3	TGTGCCAGCCGAAACCTCCCCAGGGGCACAGATACGCAGTATTTT	CASRNLPRGTDTQYF
TRBV11-1	-	few	TRBJ2-7	TGTGCCAGCAGCTTAGCGTCTACAGCTAGCGAGCAGTACTTC	CASSLASTASEQYF
TRBV13	-	-	TRBJ1-6	TGTGCCAGCAGCTTAGGGGGGGCGCGGAATTCACCCCTCCACTTT	CASSLGGARNSPLHF
TRBV5-6	-	-	TRBJ1-5	TGTGCCAGCAGCTTGTGGACAGCCCCCAATCAGCCCCAGCATTTT	CASSLWTAPNQPQHF
TRBV18	-	few	TRBJ1-5	TGTGCCAGCTCACCGGGGCAGGCAATGGGATATAGCAATCAGCCCCAGCATTTT	CASSPGQAMGYSNQPQHF
TRBV1	-	-	TRBJ1-1	TGCACCAGCAGCCAAGATATTCTATTGACCCGGGTGGAGAACACTGAAGCTTTCTTT	CTSSQDILLTRVENTEAFF
TRBV6-1	-	-	TRBJ1-2	TGTGCCAGCAGTGAATCCTCCGGTTATGGCTACACCTTC	CASSESSGYGYTF
TRBV5-4	-	-	TRBJ1-1	TGTGCCAGCAGCTTGGGTCAGTCGAACACTGAAGCTTTCTTT	CASSLGQSNTEAFF
TRBV15	-	few	TRBJ1-5	TGTGCCACCAGCAGAGATCCTGGGGGGAACCAGCCCCAGCATTTT	CATSRDPGGNQPQHF
TRBV7-9	-	-	TRBJ1-2	TGTGCCAGCAGCTTAGGACTGGGTAATTATGGCTACACCTTC	CASSLGLGNYGYTF
TRBV19	-	-	TRBJ1-3	TGTGCCAGTGCGACGGGGCTCCACTCTGGAAACACCATATATTTT	CASATGLHSGNTIYF
TRBV19	TRBD1	-	TRBJ1-4	TGTGCCAGTAGTATTGGGACAGGACCCGAAAAACTGTTTTTT	CASSIGTGPEKLFF
TRBV5-1	TRBD2	-	TRBJ2-7	TGCGCCAGCAGCTTGGAAATAGCGGGGGAAGACGAGCAGTACTTC	CASSLEIAGEDEQYF
TRBV27	-	-	TRBJ1-1	TGTGCCAGCAGTTTCGTAAGCCAGGGTAAAGCTTTCTTT	CASSFVSQGKAFF
TRBV2	-	-	TRBJ1-1	TGTGCCAGCAAGGTTTTGGATCCCCGGGACAAGGACACTGAAGCTTTCTTT	CASKVLDPRDKDTEAFF
TRBV19	-	once	TRBJ1-4	TGTGCCAGTAGTATATCCGCATATACTAATGAAAAACTGTTTTTT	CASSISAYTNEKLFF
TRBV5-6	-	-	TRBJ2-5	TGTGCCAGCAGCTTCTACAGAATACTCGGGTGGGAGACCCAGTACTTC	CASSFYRILGWETQYF
TRBV10-3	TRBD2	-	TRBJ2-3	TGTGCCATCAGTGGACTAGCGGGGGGTAGCACAGATACGCAGTATTTT	CAISGLAGGSTDTQYF
TRBV19	-	-	TRBJ1-3	TGTGCCAGTAGTAAGACGGGAGGCTCTGAGGATGGAAACACCATATATTTT	CASSKTGGSEDGNTIYF
TRBV5-6	-	many	TRBJ1-6	TGTGCCAGCAGCTTGAATGGTGGGTATAATTCACCCCTCCACTTT	CASSLNGGYNSPLHF
TRBV7-9	TRBD1	-	TRBJ1-4	TGTGCCAGCAGCTTAGCCCCGGGACAGGGCTCGGTCGTTGAAAAACTGTTTTTT	CASSLAPGQGSVVEKLFF
TRBV19	-	-	TRBJ1-1	TGTGCCAGTAGGCCTACTTCAATGAACACTGAAGCTTTCTTT	CASRPTSMNTEAFF
TRBV7-6	-	-	TRBJ1-1	TGTGCCAGCAGCTTGGCCCCCTCGGGTGGGGGCACTGAAGCTTTCTTT	CASSLAPSGGGTEAFF
TRBV11-3	-	-	TRBJ2-3	TGTGCCAGCAGCCAAGGCTGGAGCCCAGGCACAGATACGCAGTATTTT	CASSQGWSPGTDTQYF
TRBV7-9	-	-	TRBJ1-5	TGTGCCAGCAGCTTAGAGATGGGGGGCGCGGGCAATCAGCCCCAGCATTTT	CASSLEMGGAGNQPQHF